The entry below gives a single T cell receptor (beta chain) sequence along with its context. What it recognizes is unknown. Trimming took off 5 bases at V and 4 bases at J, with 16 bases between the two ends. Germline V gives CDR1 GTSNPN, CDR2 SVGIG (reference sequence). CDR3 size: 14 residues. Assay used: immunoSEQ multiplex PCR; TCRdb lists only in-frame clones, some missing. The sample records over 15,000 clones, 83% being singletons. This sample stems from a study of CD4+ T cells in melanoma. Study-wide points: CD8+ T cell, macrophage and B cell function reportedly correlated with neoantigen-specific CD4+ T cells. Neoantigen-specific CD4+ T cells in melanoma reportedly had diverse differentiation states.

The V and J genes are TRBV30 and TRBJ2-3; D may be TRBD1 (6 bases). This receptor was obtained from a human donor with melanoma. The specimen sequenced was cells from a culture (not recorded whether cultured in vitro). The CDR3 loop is CAWGRTATSDTQYF. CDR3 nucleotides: TGTGCCTGGGGTCGGACAGCAACCTCAGATACGCAGTATTTT.